These T cell receptor beta chains were read from a single sample in a study of blood T cell repertoires in COVID-19. TCRdb's copy holds only in-frame clones and misses some; the assay was immunoSEQ multiplex PCR. The data hold tens of thousands of clones, with about 89% observed a single time. The sample taken for sequencing was peripheral blood. The source of these receptors is a man aged 60 to 69 with acute or convalescent COVID-19. The conserved cysteine and the conserved F or W are not part of the CDR3 here.

J: TRBJ1-2
V: TRBV4-1
CDR3: ASSQPRQGGNYGYT

J: TRBJ1-2
V: TRBV2
CDR3: ASKQGTNYGYT

J: TRBJ1-1
V: TRBV4-1
CDR3: ASSPGQTGQRGTGF

J: TRBJ1-1
V: TRBV29-1
CDR3: SVAVNTEAF

J: TRBJ1-3
V: TRBV6-6
CDR3: ASSYTGGNTIY

J: TRBJ1-6
V: TRBV30
CDR3: AWSVTRITGTGDVSPLH

J: TRBJ2-5
V: TRBV5-1
CDR3: ASSLGTKGETQY

J: TRBJ2-3
V: TRBV4-2
CDR3: ASSQGSGGGNTDTQY

J: TRBJ2-4
V: TRBV4-2
CDR3: ASSQDGGEGEGIAKNIQY

J: TRBJ1-2
V: TRBV5-4
CDR3: ASSLDRGVNYGYT

J: TRBJ1-3
V: TRBV28
CDR3: ASSRGAGNTIY

J: TRBJ1-1
V: TRBV11-3
CDR3: ASSFRRGTEAF

J: TRBJ2-1
V: TRBV29-1
CDR3: SVEAGDSGRIEQF